This TCR beta chain was documented in a study of somatic mutations in cytotoxic T cells in rheumatoid arthritis. Using immunoSEQ multiplex PCR, the repertoire was profiled, and TCRdb retains in-frame clones only, with some absent. This table holds about 16,000 clones, 65% to 85% found once. Overall study findings and caveats: CD8+ clonality increased with age in rheumatoid arthritis patients but not in healthy controls.

CDR3 length equals 13 residues. Germline CDR1 and CDR2: MNHNS and SASEGT. V was trimmed by 3 bases and J by 5 bases, leaving 10 bases between them. For this clone: What it binds is unknown.

The TCR originated in an adult with rheumatoid arthritis. The sample was CD8+ T cells sorted from blood. The V gene is TRBV6-1, the J gene TRBJ2-5, with TRBD2 as a possible D gene (6 bases). The CDR3 is CASSEEGWETQYF. The DNA for the CDR3 is TGTGCCAGCAGTGAGGAGGGGTGGGAGACCCAGTACTTC.